The rows below give T cell receptor beta chains drawn from one sample of a study of blood T cell repertoires in COVID-19. TCRdb keeps only in-frame clones here, not all; method: immunoSEQ multiplex PCR. The sample has 380,000 or so clones, roughly 90% seen once. Sequenced: peripheral blood. The receptors originated from a man aged 40-49 years with acute or convalescent COVID-19. Both conserved end residues are part of each CDR3. A D gene is named only where the DNA matches it firmly.

NA,TRBV15,TRBJ1-2,CATSRDQGYGYTF
NA,TRBV5-1,TRBJ1-2,CASNLNREYGYTF
TRBD1,TRBV27,TRBJ1-2,CASSLSMDRVYYGYTF
TRBD2,TRBV7-2,TRBJ2-1,CASSLAQREVEEQFF
NA,TRBV12-5,TRBJ1-1,CASSLGGFNTEAFF
NA,TRBV7-9,TRBJ1-1,CASSAGTNTEAFF
NA,TRBV5-1,TRBJ1-2,CASSTLDSNYGYTF
NA,TRBV29-1,TRBJ2-1,CSVAGTIGEQFF
NA,TRBV2,TRBJ1-2,CASSERVLNYGYTF
TRBD1,TRBV9,TRBJ1-2,CASSSTGDIGYGYTF
TRBD1,TRBV10-3,TRBJ1-2,CAISEGTGGGYTF
TRBD1,TRBV5-1,TRBJ1-3,CASSFDRGSGNTIYF
NA,TRBV3-1/TRBV3-2,TRBJ2-5,CASTLRETQYF
NA,TRBV9,TRBJ1-2,CASSVEQGSYGYTF
TRBD1,TRBV9,TRBJ2-2,CASSVTPTGVTGELFF
NA,TRBV6-5,TRBJ1-5,CASSYGRGYSNQPQHF
TRBD2,TRBV6-2/TRBV6-3,TRBJ2-7,CASSRRGGYEQYF
TRBD2,TRBV11-3,TRBJ2-3,CASSLTGGSGGLLDTQYF
TRBD2,TRBV15,TRBJ2-7,CATSRGGGRASYEQYF
NA,TRBV4-2,TRBJ2-5,CASSQDVLPSGQETQYF
NA,TRBV2,TRBJ2-7,CASRDFSYEQYF
NA,TRBV5-4,TRBJ2-7,CASSTTRGYEQYF
TRBD1,TRBV27,TRBJ2-3,CASSLMAGQGNGDTQYF
TRBD2,TRBV19,TRBJ2-1,CASSVLAGPNNEQFF
NA,TRBV2,TRBJ1-2,CASSRKGGLDGYTF
NA,TRBV19,TRBJ1-4,CASSGSYEKLFF
NA,TRBV28,TRBJ1-6,CASSSPGEGSPLHF
NA,TRBV30,TRBJ1-6,CAWTSGVGDNSPLHF
TRBD2,TRBV2,TRBJ2-7,CASSPSLAGRYEQYF
NA,TRBV12-5,TRBJ1-5,CASAKTGNNQPQHF
TRBD2,TRBV5-1,TRBJ2-7,CASSRIGREGYYYEQYF